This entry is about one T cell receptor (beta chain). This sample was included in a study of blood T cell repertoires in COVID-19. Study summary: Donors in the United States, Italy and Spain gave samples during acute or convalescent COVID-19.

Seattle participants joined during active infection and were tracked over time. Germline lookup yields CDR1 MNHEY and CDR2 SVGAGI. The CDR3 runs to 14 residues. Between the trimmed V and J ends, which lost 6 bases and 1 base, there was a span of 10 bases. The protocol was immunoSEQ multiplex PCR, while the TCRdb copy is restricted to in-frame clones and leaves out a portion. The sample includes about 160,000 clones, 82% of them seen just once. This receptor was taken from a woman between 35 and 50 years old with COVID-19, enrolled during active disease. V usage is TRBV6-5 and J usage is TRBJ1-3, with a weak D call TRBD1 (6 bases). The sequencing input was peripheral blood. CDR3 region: CASREGVSGNTIYF. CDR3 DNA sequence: TGTGCCAGCAGAGAGGGGGTTTCTGGAAACACCATATATTTT.